The 23 T cell receptor beta chains below were found in one sample sequenced in a study of T cells after yellow fever vaccination. TCRdb re-analysed the 5' RACE reads in MiXCR, keeping a single row per CDR3 protein. The repertoire holds some 600,000 distinct CDR3 sequences, with about 17% as singletons. This specimen consisted of PBMCs, obtained 5 to 6 days after the first yellow fever vaccination. These receptors came from a man between 18 and 35 years old who received the YFV17D yellow fever vaccine.

The chain carries TRBV4-3 and TRBJ1-1, with D perhaps matching TRBD1 (6 bases). This CDR3 contains 16 residues. The germline V gene encodes CDR1 LGHNA and CDR2 YSLEER. V lost 3 bases, J lost 0 bases, and 14 bases lay in between. This CDR3 reads CASSHQKGVMNTEAFF. For the CDR3, the DNA is TGCGCCAGCAGCCATCAAAAGGGGGTTATGAACACTGAAGCTTTCTTT.

There are a few counts of this clonotype. In DNA, the CDR3 is TGCAGTGCTAGAGAGCGGGGAACGCTCTATGGCTACACCTTC. The encoded protein is CSARERGTLYGYTF. V and J are TRBV20-1 and TRBJ1-2; no firm D call. The ends were cut back, 0 bases at V and 4 bases at J, with 12 bases in the middle. The CDR3 is 14 amino acids. Germline values: CDR1 DFQATT, CDR2 SNEGSKA (reference sequence).

This clonotype showed up just a few times. V and J are TRBV9 and TRBJ2-1; weak D call: TRBD1 (6 bases). Trimming shortened V by 3 bases and J by 9 bases, and 13 bases separated the two germline ends. This CDR3 has 13 amino acids. Germline CDR1 SGDLS, CDR2 YYNGEE. CDR3 nucleotides: TGTGCCAGCAGCGCTACAGGGATTACTGAGCAGTTCTTC. It translates to CASSATGITEQFF.

This chain links TRBV5-6 with TRBJ2-7; D gene ambiguous. Germline V CDR1 and CDR2: SGHDT, YYEEEE. The germline V and J ends were trimmed by 0 bases and 2 bases, with 9 bases remaining between them. The CDR3 contains 14 residues. In DNA form, the CDR3 reads TGTGCCAGCAGCTTGGGACTTTCCACCTACGAGCAGTACGTC. Its translation: CASSLGLSTYEQYV.

This clonotype showed up just a few times. The chain links TRBV18 to TRBJ1-5; tentative D call: TRBD1 (5 bases). Germline V gene data show CDR1 as KGHSH and CDR2 as LQKENI. Deletions cut 3 bases from V and 2 bases from J, with 14 bases between. The CDR3 sequence is 16 residues long. As DNA, the CDR3 is TGTGCCAGCTCACCGTCGGGGGGAGGTGGCAATCAGCCCCAGCATTTT. Amino acids: CASSPSGGGGNQPQHF.

This clonotype was detected a few times. DNA of the CDR3: TGTGCCAGCAGCTTCCCGGAACTCAATGGCTACACCTTC. Its translation: CASSFPELNGYTF. V usage is TRBV7-3 and J usage is TRBJ1-2; D not resolved. Trimming took off 3 bases at V and 6 bases at J, with 11 bases between the two ends. This CDR3 spans 13 amino acids. Germline lookup yields CDR1 SGHTA and CDR2 FQGTGA.

This clonotype was detected only a few times. J is TRBJ2-5 and V is TRBV5-1, with D tentatively TRBD1 (5 bases). Per the germline V gene, CDR1 is SGHRS and CDR2 is YFSETQ. CDR3 length: 15 residues. V lost 7 bases to trimming and J lost 1 base, with 17 bases between them. The DNA of the CDR3 is TGCGCCAGCTGCAGCAGCTCAGGGATCCAAGAGACCCAGTACTTC. Amino acid sequence: CASCSSSGIQETQYF.

The rearrangement joins TRBV2 to TRBJ2-4, with D tentatively TRBD2 (5 bases). This CDR3 is 12 amino acids long. The V and J ends lost 5 bases and 13 bases respectively, with 15 bases between them. From germline, CDR1 is SNHLY and CDR2 FYNNEI. The CDR3 here is CASSPPGRGQYF. In nucleotides, the CDR3 is TGTGCCAGCAGTCCTCCCGGCCGAGGGCAGTACTTC.

This clonotype was seen a handful of times. This chain links TRBV6-5 with TRBJ2-7; either TRBD1 or TRBD2 may supply D (5 bases each). V was cut by 2 bases and J by 7 bases, with 12 bases left in between. CDR3 length: 13 residues. Germline lookup yields CDR1 MNHEY and CDR2 SVGAGI. The CDR3 reads CASSYGAGREQYF. The CDR3, as DNA: TGTGCCAGCAGTTACGGGGCGGGCAGGGAGCAGTACTTC.

This clonotype was observed a few times. DNA of the CDR3: TGTGCCAGCAGCACCACACGGGACATGGGAAACACCATATATTTT. Translation gives CASSTTRDMGNTIYF. This sequence joins TRBV12-3 or TRBV12-4 and TRBJ1-3; D may be TRBD1 (6 bases). Between the trimmed V and J ends, which lost 6 bases and 4 bases, there was a span of 16 bases. CDR3 size: 15 residues.

This clonotype was observed a handful of times. This sequence joins TRBV6-5 and TRBJ2-3; D possibly corresponds to TRBD2 (7 bases). The V end lost 2 bases, the J end lost 3 bases, and 12 bases lay between the germline ends. There are 15 residues in the CDR3. Germline loops: CDR1 MNHEY, CDR2 SVGAGI. This CDR3 reads CASSYRGGLTDTQYF. CDR3 nucleotide sequence: TGTGCCAGCAGTTACAGGGGGGGGTTGACAGATACGCAGTATTTT.

V and J are TRBV15 and TRBJ1-5, with a tentative D call TRBD1 (6 bases). This CDR3 contains 15 residues. Trimming took off 0 bases at V and 7 bases at J, with 13 bases between the two ends. Germline V lookup: CDR1 LNHNV, CDR2 YYDKDF (reference sequence). The DNA for the CDR3 is TGTGCCACCAGCAGAGATTCGGGGGGCGGGCAGCCCCAGCATTTT. This gives the protein CATSRDSGGGQPQHF.

This chain uses TRBV9 with TRBJ1-4; the D gene is possibly TRBD1 (5 bases). Germline V lookup: CDR1 SGDLS, CDR2 YYNGEE. V was pared by 4 bases and J by 2 bases, with 12 bases between. CDR3 length: 15 residues. The chain's CDR3 is CASSNAGLTNEKLFF. The CDR3 bases are TGTGCCAGCAGCAACGCAGGGTTGACTAATGAAAAACTGTTTTTT.

The V gene is TRBV20-1, the J gene TRBJ1-2, with D unclear. The CDR3 covers 11 residues. Trimming pared 3 bases from V and 7 bases from J, leaving 9 bases between. Germline lookup yields CDR1 DFQATT and CDR2 SNEGSKA (reference sequence). DNA of the CDR3: TGCAGTGCTAGCCCCGTTTTTGGCTACACCTTC. This encodes CSASPVFGYTF.

The V and J genes are TRBV20-1 and TRBJ2-1; 10 nucleotides align to TRBD2. Germline CDR1 DFQATT, CDR2 SNEGSKA (reference sequence). CDR3 length equals 14 residues. Trimming at V came to 1 base and at J to 10 bases, leaving 7 bases not matched to a gene. The CDR3 DNA follows: TGCAGTGCTAGAGTGTGGGCGACTAGCGGGGAGCAGTTCTTC. Its protein product is CSARVWATSGEQFF.

The sample holds a few counts of this clonotype. This chain links TRBV4-1 with TRBJ2-5; D call uncertain. The length of the CDR3 is 20 residues. The V gene's germline CDR1 is MGHRA and CDR2 YSYEKL. Trimming removed 0 bases at V and 4 bases at J, with 27 bases between. This CDR3 reads CASSQDSGVSALPSAETQYF. The CDR3 DNA follows: TGCGCCAGCAGCCAAGATTCTGGTGTCTCGGCCCTCCCGTCAGCAGAGACCCAGTACTTC.

V and J are TRBV28 and TRBJ2-1; no reliable D call. Trimming removed 7 bases from V and 2 bases from J, with 9 bases in between. CDR1 MDHEN and CDR2 SYDVKM come from the germline V gene. The CDR3 has 13 residues. In DNA, the CDR3 is TGTGCCAGCAACCCAGAACCCTACAATGAGCAGTTCTTC. It translates to CASNPEPYNEQFF.

The rearrangement joins TRBV27 to TRBJ2-2; 8 nucleotides agree with TRBD1. Germline V gene data show CDR1 as MNHEY and CDR2 as SMNVEV (reference sequence). The trim removed 8 bases at V and 4 bases at J, leaving 15 bases unmatched. The CDR3 spans 17 residues. For the CDR3, the DNA is TGTGCCAGCTCAGATGGGATGGGCAGGGGGCCCACCGGGGAGCTGTTTTTT. Residues: CASSDGMGRGPTGELFF.

This clonotype has a single count. The rearrangement joins TRBV5-6 to TRBJ2-1; 11 bases line up with TRBD2. V was pared by 4 bases and J by 9 bases, with 15 bases of the junction left unmatched. Germline CDR1 SGHDT, CDR2 YYEEEE. This CDR3 spans 17 amino acids. CDR3 in DNA: TGTGCCAGCAGCCGGATGGCAGCAGCTAGCGGGGGGAGTGAGCAGTTCTTC. This translates into CASSRMAAASGGSEQFF.

J is TRBJ1-1 and V is TRBV28; D is unresolved. The V gene lost 3 bases and the J gene lost 6 bases, with 14 bases spanning the gap. The CDR3 sequence is 14 residues long. Germline V gene sequence: CDR1 MDHEN, CDR2 SYDVKM. This chain's CDR3 is CASSFTAQWAEAFF. For the CDR3, the DNA is TGTGCCAGCAGTTTCACGGCCCAGTGGGCTGAAGCTTTCTTT.

The rearrangement joins TRBV20-1 to TRBJ2-5; no reliable D call. CDR3 length: 13 residues. Germline lookup yields CDR1 DFQATT and CDR2 SNEGSKA (reference sequence). V lost 6 bases and J lost 3, with 14 bases in between. The CDR3 loop is CSATLDFKETQYF. For the CDR3, the DNA is TGCAGTGCCACCCTTGACTTCAAAGAGACCCAGTACTTC.

This clonotype was counted at least ten times. The chain has TRBV24-1 and TRBJ2-2; D is unresolved. This CDR3 has 12 residues. Trimming cost V 2 bases and J 6 bases, with 3 bases left between them. CDR1 is KGHDR, CDR2 SFDVKD, per germline. This chain's CDR3 is CATSDSAGELFF. The CDR3 coding sequence is TGTGCCACCAGTGATTCAGCCGGGGAGCTGTTTTTT.

The sample holds a few counts of this clonotype. The V gene is TRBV5-1, the J gene TRBJ2-7, with 9 positions matching TRBD1. This CDR3 is built from 14 residues. The junction had 3 bases not matched to a gene; V was cut back by 1 base and J by 4 bases. CDR1 SGHRS and CDR2 YFSETQ come from the germline V gene. CDR3 in DNA: TGCGCCAGCAGCTTGCATGGACAGGGGTACGAGCAGTACTTC. This sequence encodes CASSLHGQGYEQYF.